The 15 T cell receptor beta chains presented below share a single source sample, sequenced in a study of molecular identifiers for immune sequencing clone quantification. From the PCR reads, TCRdb called clonotypes with MiXCR, one entry per CDR3 protein. This sample has just under 650,000 distinct CDR3 sequences, with just under 20% found just once. Sequenced: naive CD8+ T cells from blood, with Jurkat cell RNA spiked in. Subset indicated: FACS-sorted CD8+CD4-CCR7+CD45RA+ naive T cells. Source of these receptors: a human donor in good health. Some libraries in this study had Jurkat cell RNA spiked in.

This clonotype was picked up many times. The J gene is TRBJ2-5, the V gene TRBV4-1; possibly TRBD1 or TRBD2 for D (5 bases each). CDR1 and CDR2 from the germline V gene are MGHRA and YSYEKL. CDR3 length: 14 residues. V was pared by 4 bases and J by 5 bases, with 14 bases between. CDR3: CASSPTGAGETQYF. As DNA, the CDR3 is TGCGCCAGCAGCCCAACCGGGGCCGGCGAGACCCAGTACTTC.

This clonotype was picked up a small number of times. Being one base from a much bigger clone, this may be a read error. V is TRBV6-5 and J is TRBJ1-4, with D unclear. This CDR3 has 15 residues. The V gene's germline CDR1 is MNHEY and CDR2 SVGAGI. V lost 0 bases, J lost 10 bases, and 15 bases lay in between. The CDR3, as DNA: TGTGCCAGCAGTTACTCTGGGGTTGAGCATGGAAAACTGTTTTTT. As protein: CASSYSGVEHGKLFF.

J is TRBJ2-1 and V is TRBV6-1; 10 bases align to TRBD2. Germline-derived CDR1 and CDR2 are MNHNS and SASEGT. This CDR3 comprises 16 residues. V lost 8 bases and J lost 4; bases outside the gene matches: 11. CDR3 sequence (DNA): TGTGCCAGCTGTAACGCTGGGACTAGCGCATACAATGAGCAGTTCTTC. Translating gives CASCNAGTSAYNEQFF.

This clonotype was detected many times. This rearrangement joins TRBV7-2 to TRBJ2-7, with D tentatively TRBD1 (6 bases). Per germline, CDR1 SGHTA and CDR2 FQGNSA. Trimming removed 1 base from V and 7 bases from J, with 11 bases in between. The CDR3 has 13 amino acids. The CDR3 sequence: CASSLGGRGEQYF. In DNA, the CDR3 is TGTGCCAGCAGCTTAGGGGGCAGGGGAGAGCAGTACTTC.

In this sample, this clonotype turned up many times. V usage is TRBV10-3 and J usage is TRBJ2-7; 7 bases line up with TRBD1. V was pared by 0 bases and J by 2 bases, with 4 bases of the junction left unmatched. Germline V gene sequence: CDR1 ENHRY, CDR2 SYGVKD. This CDR3 spans 15 amino acids. The CDR3 loop is CAISESPGGTYEQYF. CDR3 nucleotide sequence: TGTGCCATCAGTGAGTCACCAGGGGGAACCTACGAGCAGTACTTC.

In this sample, this clonotype turned up a few times. Here the CDR3 reads CASSRTSANEQFF. CDR3 bases: TGTGCCAGCAGTAGGACTAGCGCCAATGAGCAGTTCTTC. The V and J genes are TRBV6-2 or TRBV6-3 and TRBJ2-1, with 9 bases lining up with TRBD2. Germline V gene lookup returns CDR1 MNHEY and CDR2 SVGEGT. The CDR3 totals 13 residues. V gave up 5 bases and J gave up 6 bases; unmatched junction bases: 2.

This clonotype was detected ten times or more. The junction does not match germline at one end; this may be a read error. The V gene is TRBV12-3 or TRBV12-4, the J gene TRBJ1-5; the D gene is possibly TRBD1 (6 bases). The CDR3 totals 12 residues. The chain's CDR3 is CATGNSNQPQHF. The CDR3 DNA sequence: TGCGCCACAGGGAACAGCAATCAGCCCCAGCATTTT.

Concerning this clonotype itself: Possible read error: a much larger clone is one base away. DNA of the CDR3: TGTGCCAACAGTTATGGGAGGGGTGAGCAGTTCTTC. Amino acid sequence: CANSYGRGEQFF. The rearrangement joins TRBV28 to TRBJ2-1, with 7 bases fitting TRBD2. Germline lookup yields CDR1 MDHEN and CDR2 SYDVKM. This CDR3 has 12 amino acids.

This clonotype came up many times. The V and J genes are TRBV2 and TRBJ1-4; TRBD1 agrees at 8 bases. This CDR3 has 14 residues. V shed 4 bases and J 11 bases; nucleotides not matched to a gene: 9. The germline V gene has CDR1 SNHLY and CDR2 FYNNEI. In DNA form, the CDR3 reads TGTGCCAGCAGTGGGACAGGGAACGTGTGGAAACTGTTTTTT. As protein: CASSGTGNVWKLFF. The full variable domain, completed using reference TRBV2 and TRBJ1-4, is EPEVTQTPSHQVTQMGQEVILRCVPISNHLYFYWYRQILGQKVEFLVSFYNNEISEKSEIFDDQFSVERPDGSNFTLKIRSTKLEDSAMYFCASSGTGNVWKLFFGSGTQLSVL.

Of note for this clonotype: A read error is possible here, since a much larger clone lies one base away. The gene calls are TRBV30 and TRBJ1-1, with 7 positions matching TRBD1. The length of the CDR3 is 15 residues. Germline CDR1 reads GTSNPN; CDR2 reads SVGIG (reference sequence). The CDR3 DNA sequence: TGTGCCTGGGTCCTAAGGGGGCAGGTGAACGCTGAAGCTTTCTTT. Protein sequence: CAWVLRGQVNAEAFF.

This clonotype was seen repeatedly, ten times or more. The rearrangement links TRBV6-1 to TRBJ2-2; D call uncertain. This CDR3 comprises 15 residues. Germline assignment: CDR1 MNHNS and CDR2 SASEGT. Between the trimmed V and J ends, which lost 7 bases and 6 bases, there was a span of 18 bases. DNA for the CDR3: TGTGCCAGCAAAAGTGAACTAAGTTTGCCCGGGGAGCTGTTTTTT. This codes for CASKSELSLPGELFF.

Only a few counts were recorded for this clonotype. The chain joins TRBV5-8 to TRBJ2-7, with 15 bases identical to TRBD2. The CDR3 has 20 amino acids. Germline V lookup: CDR1 SGHTS, CDR2 YDEGEE. The junction had 13 bases not matched to a gene; V was cut back by 3 bases and J by 0 bases. CDR3 region: CASSYPGLAGGRESSYEQYF. CDR3 coding DNA: TGTGCCAGCAGCTACCCGGGACTAGCGGGAGGCCGGGAAAGCTCCTACGAGCAGTACTTC.

The chain carries TRBV29-1 and TRBJ2-7, with a possible D match to TRBD1 (7 bases). Germline V gene lookup returns CDR1 SQVTM and CDR2 ANQGSEA. Trimming stripped 3 bases from V and 0 bases from J, with 12 bases between. This CDR3 has 14 residues. CDR3 amino acids: CSVDSRGDSYEQYF. For the CDR3, the DNA is TGCAGCGTTGACTCCAGGGGGGACTCCTACGAGCAGTACTTC.

This clonotype was counted ten times or more. The chain couples TRBV27 to TRBJ1-6, with no clear D. The CDR3 is 13 residues long. With 6 bases removed from V and 6 bases from J, the gap between germline ends came to 9 bases. The germline V gene encodes CDR1 MNHEY and CDR2 SMNVEV (reference sequence). The CDR3 here is CASSWGANSPLHF. The CDR3 bases are TGTGCCAGCAGCTGGGGTGCTAATTCACCCCTCCACTTT.

In its sample, this clonotype was seen once. CDR3 sequence (DNA): TGTGCCACCGAGGGGGGGACAGCCGACGCCTACGAGCAGTACTTC. This sequence encodes CATEGGTADAYEQYF. This chain joins TRBV24-1 and TRBJ2-7; D is perhaps TRBD1 or TRBD2 (7 bases each). Trimming removed 9 bases at V and 2 bases at J, with 19 bases between. Germline V gives CDR1 KGHDR, CDR2 SFDVKD. The CDR3 length is 15 residues.